The next 12 T cell receptor beta chains were all read from a single sample in a study of T cell clones after liver transplantation. This table comes from immunoSEQ multiplex PCR, and its TCRdb copy is limited to in-frame clones, with some not included. The data contain 55,000 to 70,000 clones, 80% to 95% of them singletons. The material was CD4+ T cells from blood, obtained approximately 25 months after liver transplant. The receptors stem from a human patient who received a liver transplant. Among the T cells, some may be from the graft donor.

The sample holds one count of this clone. The genes are TRBV6-5 and TRBJ1-3; D gene unclear. This CDR3 contains 13 residues. From germline, CDR1 is MNHEY and CDR2 SVGAGI. V lost 10 bases and J lost 2, with 12 bases in between. CDR3 protein: CATASRTGNTIYF. The DNA of the CDR3 is TGTGCCACCGCAAGCAGAACTGGAAACACCATATATTTT.

The chain uses TRBV11-3 and TRBJ2-2; perhaps D is TRBD1 or TRBD2 (5 bases each). CDR1 and CDR2 (germline): SGHNT, YENEEA. This CDR3 region has 14 residues. Trimming removed 5 bases at V and 2 bases at J, with 9 bases between. The CDR3 DNA is TGTGCCAGCAGCACGGGACCTAACACCGGGGAGCTGTTTTTT. Translation gives CASSTGPNTGELFF. The complete variable domain, with remaining parts taken from reference TRBV11-3 and TRBJ2-2, reads EAGVVQSPRYKIIEKKQPVAFWCNPISGHNTLYWYLQNLGQGPELLIRYENEEAVDDSQLPKDRFSAERLKGVDSTLKIQPAELGDSAVYLCASSTGPNTGELFFGEGSRLTVL.

This clone was seen a single time. This chain joins TRBV4-1 and TRBJ2-3; 7 bases fit TRBD1. Germline CDR1 is MGHRA and CDR2 is YSYEKL. The J segment lost 6 bases and the V segment lost 1 base, leaving 10 bases of the junction unmatched. The CDR3 has 16 amino acids. The DNA of the CDR3 is TGCGCCAGCAGCCAAGTGATAACAGGGGTAGGGGATACGCAGTATTTT. Encoded protein: CASSQVITGVGDTQYF.

The rearrangement joins TRBV30 to TRBJ2-5; D not resolved. This CDR3 has 11 residues. Trimming stripped 1 base from V and 5 bases from J, with 5 bases between. Per germline, CDR1 GTSNPN and CDR2 SVGIG (reference sequence). This CDR3 reads CAWSDGETQYF. The CDR3 DNA reads TGTGCCTGGAGTGATGGGGAGACCCAGTACTTC. The full variable domain, its missing parts supplied by reference TRBV30 and TRBJ2-5, is SQTIHQWPATLVQPVGSPLSLECTVEGTSNPNLYWYRQAAGRGLQLLFYSVGIGQISSEVPQNLSASRPQDRQFILSSKKLLLSDSGFYLCAWSDGETQYFGPGTRLLVL.

The chain employs TRBV19 and TRBJ1-2; weak D call: TRBD1 (5 bases). The CDR3 has 14 amino acids. Germline assignment: CDR1 LNHDA and CDR2 SQIVND (reference sequence). The V end lost 7 bases, the J end lost 4 bases, and 16 bases lay between the germline ends. The CDR3 region has the DNA TGTGCCAGTACCCCGCCGGGACTCCTCTATGGCTACACCTTC. As protein: CASTPPGLLYGYTF. Using reference TRBV19 and TRBJ1-2 for the parts outside the CDR3, the full variable domain is DGGITQSPKYLFRKEGQNVTLSCEQNLNHDAMYWYRQDPGQGLRLIYYSQIVNDFQKGDIAEGYSVSREKKESFPLTVTSAQKNPTAFYLCASTPPGLLYGYTFGSGTRLTVV.

The chain recombines TRBV7-2 with TRBJ2-1, with 13 bases matching TRBD2. The V gene's germline CDR1 is SGHTA and CDR2 FQGNSA. V lost 3 bases, J lost 8 bases, and 7 bases stayed unmatched. The length of the CDR3 is 16 residues. CDR3 bases: TGTGCCAGCAGCTTGTCGGGACTAGCGGGAAACTATGAGCAGTTCTTC. Encoded protein: CASSLSGLAGNYEQFF.

This chain uses TRBV6-5 with TRBJ2-5; D remains ambiguous. With 3 bases removed from V and 3 bases from J, the gap between germline ends came to 11 bases. The CDR3 runs to 14 residues. Per germline, CDR1 MNHEY and CDR2 SVGAGI. DNA for the CDR3: TGTGCCAGCAGTTATTACTATGGAAAAGAGACCCAGTACTTC. Amino acids: CASSYYYGKETQYF.

This clone has a handful of counts. This chain links TRBV5-1 with TRBJ2-1; 10 nucleotides line up with TRBD2. Looked up from germline, CDR1 is SGHRS and CDR2 is YFSETQ. The V and J ends lost 1 base and 5 bases, in that order; junction bases with no gene match: 3. The CDR3 has 15 amino acids. The CDR3 is CASSLFLAGDNEQFF. Here the CDR3 DNA reads TGCGCCAGCAGCTTGTTCCTAGCGGGAGACAATGAGCAGTTCTTC. The variable domain in full, with the rest retrieved from reference TRBV5-1 and TRBJ2-1, is KAGVTQTPRYLIKTRGQQVTLSCSPISGHRSVSWYQQTPGQGLQFLFEYFSETQRNKGNFPGRFSGRQFSNSRSEMNVSTLELGDSALYLCASSLFLAGDNEQFFGPGTRLTVL.

This clone has a single count. The chain has TRBV2 and TRBJ1-4; D is undetermined. Germline lookup yields CDR1 SNHLY and CDR2 FYNNEI. CDR3 size: 15 residues. Trimming pared 6 bases from V and 1 base from J, leaving 12 bases between. CDR3 bases: TGTGCCAGCAGCTCCAATAGTCTAACTAATGAAAAACTGTTTTTT. Encoded protein: CASSSNSLTNEKLFF.

The V call is TRBV18, the J call TRBJ2-3; unclear D gene. The V end lost 2 bases, the J end lost 4 bases, and 4 bases lay between the germline ends. CDR1 and CDR2 (germline): KGHSH, LQKENI. The CDR3 sequence is 12 residues long. The CDR3 loop is CASSPLPDTQYF. CDR3 nucleotides: TGTGCCAGCTCACCATTACCAGATACGCAGTATTTT. The complete variable domain, with remaining parts taken from reference TRBV18 and TRBJ2-3, reads NAGVMQNPRHLVRRRGQEARLRCSPMKGHSHVYWYRQLPEEGLKFMVYLQKENIIDESGMPKERFSAEFPKEGPSILRIQQVVRGDSAAYFCASSPLPDTQYFGPGTRLTVL.

The rearrangement links TRBV5-8 to TRBJ1-3; TRBD1 is a possible D gene (6 bases). Germline V gene lookup returns CDR1 SGHTS and CDR2 YDEGEE. The CDR3 is 16 amino acids. Trimming pared 4 bases from V and 5 bases from J, leaving 19 bases between. CDR3 sequence: CASSPNRQEERNTIYF. The CDR3 nucleotides read TGTGCCAGCAGCCCCAACCGACAGGAAGAGAGAAACACCATATATTTT.

The gene calls are TRBV7-9 and TRBJ2-3; D is unresolved. CDR1 SEHNR and CDR2 FQNEAQ come from the germline V gene (reference sequence). The CDR3 is made up of 14 amino acids. V was shortened by 3 bases and J by 6 bases, with 13 bases between the two germline ends. CDR3 nucleotide sequence: TGTGCCAGCAGCTTGTTCACCGGCCAGGATACGCAGTATTTT. Its protein is CASSLFTGQDTQYF.